This entry lists 30 T cell receptor beta chains sequenced from one sample in a study of blood T cell repertoires in COVID-19. The table came from immunoSEQ multiplex PCR; TCRdb's copy has only in-frame clones and leaves some out. The sample has over 95,000 clones; approximately 84% are singletons. The specimen was peripheral blood. The receptor source for this set is a man in his forties or fifties with acute or convalescent COVID-19.

The chain links TRBV4-1 to TRBJ2-7, with 8 bases identical to TRBD1. The CDR3 length is 15 residues. V lost 3 bases, J lost 2 bases, and 6 bases stayed unmatched. Germline assignment: CDR1 MGHRA and CDR2 YSYEKL. CDR3 in amino acids: CASSHSDRGAYEQYF. The DNA for the CDR3 is TGCGCCAGCAGCCATAGCGACAGGGGAGCCTACGAGCAGTACTTC.

The genes are TRBV5-5 and TRBJ2-3; 14 bases agree with TRBD2. CDR3 length: 17 amino acids. J gave up 5 bases and V 0 bases, and 5 bases lay outside the gene matches. Germline CDR1 and CDR2: SGHKS and YYEKEE (reference sequence). The CDR3 nucleotides are TGTGCCAGCAGCTTGGTGCGACTAGCGGGGGGGATAGATACGCAGTATTTT. Translation: CASSLVRLAGGIDTQYF. Based on the CDR3 plus reference TRBV5-5 and TRBJ2-3, the full variable domain is DAGVTQSPTHLIKTRGQQVTLRCSPISGHKSVSWYQQVLGQGPQFIFQYYEKEERGRGNFPDRFSARQFPNYSSELNVNALLLGDSALYLCASSLVRLAGGIDTQYFGPGTRLTVL.

The chain couples TRBV5-4 to TRBJ2-2; 9 nucleotides align to TRBD2. The germline V gene has CDR1 SGHNT and CDR2 YYREEE (reference sequence). V gave up 4 bases and J gave up 1 base; unmatched junction bases: 5. This CDR3 is built from 16 residues. CDR3 in amino acids: CASSQMTSGNTGELFF. The CDR3 bases are TGTGCCAGCAGCCAGATGACTAGCGGGAACACCGGGGAGCTGTTTTTT.

This chain joins TRBV9 and TRBJ2-1, with 8 bases identical to TRBD2. The CDR3 totals 14 residues. Per germline, CDR1 SGDLS and CDR2 YYNGEE. The V gene end was trimmed by 0 bases and the J gene end by 8 bases; junction bases not matched to a gene: 4. The CDR3 region is CASSVGGLGDEQFF. CDR3 nucleotides: TGTGCCAGCAGCGTAGGGGGACTAGGGGATGAGCAGTTCTTC.

The chain has TRBV6-1 and TRBJ2-3, with D perhaps matching TRBD2 (6 bases). The germline V gene has CDR1 MNHNS and CDR2 SASEGT. Trimming stripped 3 bases from V and 6 bases from J, with 13 bases between. The CDR3 sequence is 14 residues long. CDR3 sequence reads: CASSERGQGDTQYF. CDR3 in DNA: TGTGCCAGCAGTGAGCGGGGTCAGGGCGATACGCAGTATTTT.

The genes are TRBV3-1 (or the pseudogene TRBV3-2) and TRBJ1-2; 7 nucleotides agree with TRBD1. This CDR3 is 15 amino acids long. J lost 3 bases, V lost 4 bases, and 8 bases had no gene match. Germline assignment: CDR1 LGHDT and CDR2 YNNKEL (reference sequence). The CDR3 DNA reads as TGTGCCAGCAGCCGCCCGGGACAGACATACTATGGCTACACCTTC. This translates into CASSRPGQTYYGYTF.

This clone was detected only once. The rearrangement uses TRBV23-1 and TRBJ2-2; TRBD1 matches at 11 bases. TRBV23-1 is labeled an ORF, and its function is uncertain. This CDR3 comprises 17 residues. V lost 4 bases, J lost 7 bases, and 11 bases stayed unmatched. CDR3 nucleotides: TGCGCCAGCAGTCGATCCGGGACAGGGGGTAATAGCGGGGAGCTGTTTTTT. It codes for CASSRSGTGGNSGELFF.

This clone was observed a single time. This chain links TRBV30 with TRBJ2-1; 7 bases line up with TRBD1. The CDR3 extends over 15 amino acids. Germline V CDR1 and CDR2: GTSNPN, SVGIG (reference sequence). V shed 3 bases, J shed 9 bases, and the junction held 14 bases outside the gene matches. For the CDR3, the DNA is TGTGCCTGGAGCTCGATGCCAGGGGGTCTTTCTGAGCAGTTCTTC. It specifies CAWSSMPGGLSEQFF.

V usage is TRBV27 and J usage is TRBJ1-6; 9 nucleotides agree with TRBD1. Germline V gene sequence: CDR1 MNHEY, CDR2 SMNVEV (reference sequence). CDR3 length: 16 residues. The trim removed 5 bases at V and 0 bases at J, leaving 2 bases unmatched. In DNA form, the CDR3 reads TGTGCCAGCAGTGAACAGGGGGCCTCCTATAATTCACCCCTCCACTTT. Translating gives CASSEQGASYNSPLHF.

This chain connects TRBV7-2 to TRBJ1-4; D possibly corresponds to TRBD1 (5 bases). This CDR3 is built from 16 residues. The germline V gene has CDR1 SGHTA and CDR2 FQGNSA. Trimming removed 1 base from V and 3 bases from J, with 12 bases in between. The DNA for the CDR3 is TGTGCCAGCAGCTTAGTAGGCGACAGCTCTAATGAAAAACTGTTTTTT. Translated: CASSLVGDSSNEKLFF. Together with reference TRBV7-2 and TRBJ1-4, the CDR3 gives the full variable domain: GAGVSQSPSNKVTEKGKDVELRCDPISGHTALYWYRQSLGQGLEFLIYFQGNSAPDKSGLPSDRFSAERTGGSVSTLTIQRTQQEDSAVYLCASSLVGDSSNEKLFFGSGTQLSVL.

The genes are TRBV5-1 and TRBJ1-2, with D perhaps matching TRBD1 (6 bases). V gave up 5 bases and J gave up 1 base, with 21 bases separating them. This CDR3 region has 17 residues. CDR1 and CDR2 (germline): SGHRS, YFSETQ. In DNA form, the CDR3 reads TGCGCCAGCAGTTATACCACTGGACAGCCGTTTAACTATGGCTACACCTTC. Residues: CASSYTTGQPFNYGYTF.

The CDR3 here is CSVAQGGYRDRGQGYTF. CDR3 DNA sequence: TGCAGCGTTGCCCAGGGGGGATACCGGGACAGGGGGCAGGGCTACACCTTC. The rearrangement links TRBV29-1 to TRBJ1-2; 12 bases map to TRBD1. Germline V lookup: CDR1 SQVTM, CDR2 ANQGSEA. J gave up 8 bases and V 4 bases, and 17 bases lay outside the gene matches. CDR3 length equals 17 residues.

CDR3 sequence reads: CASSESANEKLFF. The CDR3 DNA sequence: TGTGCCAGTAGTGAGTCCGCTAATGAAAAACTGTTTTTT. J is TRBJ1-4 and V is TRBV19; D unresolved. The CDR3 contains 13 residues. Trimming removed 5 bases at V and 3 bases at J, with 7 bases between. Germline CDR1 reads LNHDA; CDR2 reads SQIVND (reference sequence).

This sequence joins TRBV10-3 and TRBJ2-3; D may be TRBD2 (7 bases). CDR1 and CDR2 from the germline V gene are ENHRY and SYGVKD. The CDR3 runs to 14 residues. V lost 4 bases and J lost 2, with 10 bases in between. The CDR3 region has the DNA TGTGCCATCAGTGGGGAGGGGGTCACAGATACGCAGTATTTT. Residues: CAISGEGVTDTQYF.

This chain connects TRBV19 to TRBJ1-1; no clear D. V was trimmed by 3 bases and J by 0 bases, leaving 8 bases between them. The CDR3 is 14 residues long. Germline CDR1 reads LNHDA; CDR2 reads SQIVND (reference sequence). The CDR3 here is CASSISQVNTEAFF. CDR3 sequence (DNA): TGTGCCAGTAGTATCAGTCAGGTGAACACTGAAGCTTTCTTT. Using reference TRBV19 and TRBJ1-1 for the parts outside the CDR3, the full variable domain is DGGITQSPKYLFRKEGQNVTLSCEQNLNHDAMYWYRQDPGQGLRLIYYSQIVNDFQKGDIAEGYSVSREKKESFPLTVTSAQKNPTAFYLCASSISQVNTEAFFGQGTRLTVV.

The rearrangement links TRBV27 to TRBJ1-2; perhaps TRBD1 as D (5 bases). Trimming left V 7 bases short and J 4 bases short, with 16 bases between. Germline CDR1 is MNHEY and CDR2 is SMNVEV (reference sequence). This CDR3 region has 14 residues. The CDR3 DNA follows: TGTGCCAGCACCCTACCTGATGACAGCTATGGCTACACCTTC. Its translation: CASTLPDDSYGYTF.

The chain combines TRBV9 with TRBJ1-6; possibly TRBD1 for D (6 bases). V was pared by 3 bases and J by 10 bases, with 11 bases between. The CDR3 is 13 amino acids. In germline, CDR1 is SGDLS, CDR2 YYNGEE. The CDR3 sequence is CASSAQGRSPLHF. DNA of the CDR3: TGTGCCAGCAGCGCACAGGGTCGGTCACCCCTCCACTTT.

The V and J genes are TRBV5-1 and TRBJ2-3; 7 bases are a match to TRBD1. The junction had 11 bases not matched to a gene; V was cut back by 4 bases and J by 0 bases. This CDR3 spans 17 amino acids. Per the germline V gene, CDR1 is SGHRS and CDR2 is YFSETQ. This CDR3 is CASSKESGQPSTDTQYF. In nucleotides, the CDR3 is TGCGCCAGCAGCAAAGAATCGGGACAGCCTAGCACAGATACGCAGTATTTT.

This clone was seen only once. V usage is TRBV19 and J usage is TRBJ2-7; maybe TRBD2 (5 bases). The CDR3 totals 14 residues. CDR1 is LNHDA, CDR2 SQIVND, per germline (reference sequence). V was cut by 4 bases and J by 4 bases, with 14 bases left in between. The CDR3 DNA sequence: TGTGCCAGTAGTACCCGGGAAGCAACTTACGAGCAGTACTTC. This translates into CASSTREATYEQYF.

This clone was seen a few times. This rearrangement joins TRBV6-5 to TRBJ1-1; 8 nucleotides match TRBD1. The germline V gene encodes CDR1 MNHEY and CDR2 SVGAGI. The CDR3 loop spans 15 amino acids. V was pared by 7 bases and J by 5 bases, with 12 bases of the junction left unmatched. The CDR3 bases are TGTGCCAGCACCAGGATTACAGGGGGGGAAACTGAAGCTTTCTTT. It is translated as CASTRITGGETEAFF.

The rearrangement uses TRBV19 and TRBJ1-5; D gene ambiguous. CDR3 length equals 16 residues. The V and J ends lost 4 bases and 1 base respectively, with 14 bases between them. Germline CDR1 is LNHDA and CDR2 is SQIVND (reference sequence). This CDR3 is CASSKVLEVSNQPQHF. Written as DNA, the CDR3 is TGTGCCAGTAGTAAAGTTTTAGAAGTGAGCAATCAGCCCCAGCATTTT.

The CDR3 is CASSTSTGDYSPLHF. The CDR3 DNA sequence: TGTGCCAGTAGTACCTCTACAGGGGATTATTCACCCCTCCACTTT. The V call is TRBV19, the J call TRBJ1-6, with 7 bases aligning to TRBD1. The CDR3 runs 15 residues. Per the germline V gene, CDR1 is LNHDA and CDR2 is SQIVND (reference sequence). The J segment lost 8 bases and the V segment lost 4 bases, leaving 8 bases of the junction unmatched.

The V and J genes are TRBV5-5 and TRBJ1-6, with D tentatively TRBD1 (5 bases). V was trimmed by 4 bases and J by 3 bases, leaving 14 bases between them. The CDR3 is 16 residues long. Germline V gives CDR1 SGHKS, CDR2 YYEKEE (reference sequence). CDR3 sequence: CASSPVGAYYNSPLHF. In nucleotides, the CDR3 is TGTGCCAGCAGCCCGGTAGGGGCCTACTATAATTCACCCCTCCACTTT.

The genes are TRBV5-1 and TRBJ1-1; tentative D call: TRBD1 (5 bases). The CDR3 has 16 residues. Trimming removed 4 bases at V and 1 base at J, with 17 bases between. Looked up from germline, CDR1 is SGHRS and CDR2 is YFSETQ. The CDR3 sequence: CASSPRQGRPNTEAFF. The CDR3, as DNA: TGCGCCAGCAGCCCCCGGCAGGGCCGCCCGAACACTGAAGCTTTCTTT. Full variable domain (remainder filled in from reference TRBV5-1 and TRBJ1-1): KAGVTQTPRYLIKTRGQQVTLSCSPISGHRSVSWYQQTPGQGLQFLFEYFSETQRNKGNFPGRFSGRQFSNSRSEMNVSTLELGDSALYLCASSPRQGRPNTEAFFGQGTRLTVV.

The chain's CDR3 is CASSLGGDRIYGYTF. In DNA form, the CDR3 reads TGTGCCAGCAGTTTAGGGGGGGACAGGATATATGGCTACACCTTC. The chain combines TRBV27 with TRBJ1-2; TRBD1 matches 8 bases. CDR1 and CDR2 from the germline V gene are MNHEY and SMNVEV (reference sequence). The V segment lost 2 bases and the J segment 5 bases; nucleotides outside the gene matches: 7. CDR3 size: 15 residues.

The V and J genes are TRBV11-2 and TRBJ2-5, with D possibly being TRBD2 (7 bases). In germline, CDR1 is SGHAT, CDR2 FQNNGV. The CDR3 consists of 13 residues. V lost 6 bases to trimming and J lost 3 bases, with 11 bases between them. The DNA of the CDR3 is TGTGCCAGCAGTGGGGGGGGCGAAGAGACCCAGTACTTC. Encoded protein: CASSGGGEETQYF.

J is TRBJ1-6 and V is TRBV10-2, with 9 positions matching TRBD1. There are 15 residues in the CDR3. Germline V CDR1 and CDR2: WSHSY, SAAADI. Trimming at V came to 6 bases and at J to 5 bases, leaving 5 bases not matched to a gene. DNA of the CDR3: TGCGCCAGCAGAGCCAGGACAGGGGATAATTCACCCCTCCACTTT. Translated: CASRARTGDNSPLHF.

The V gene is TRBV6-1, the J gene TRBJ1-2; D perhaps matches TRBD1 (5 bases). V was clipped by 2 bases and J by 0 bases, with 13 bases between them. The CDR3 length is 16 residues. Per the germline V gene, CDR1 is MNHNS and CDR2 is SASEGT. The CDR3 spells CASSELNRRPNYGYTF. The CDR3 DNA reads as TGTGCCAGCAGTGAACTAAACAGGAGACCTAACTATGGCTACACCTTC.

The chain recombines TRBV5-1 with TRBJ2-1, with 7 bases lining up with TRBD1. The CDR3 extends over 15 amino acids. After removal of 0 bases from V and 4 bases from J, the junction contained 4 bases not matched to a gene. Germline V gene sequence: CDR1 SGHRS, CDR2 YFSETQ. This chain's CDR3 is CASSLGQGKYNEQFF. The CDR3 DNA follows: TGCGCCAGCAGCTTGGGACAGGGAAAATACAATGAGCAGTTCTTC.

The table lists this clone with a few counts. The genes are TRBV6-5 and TRBJ2-7; 11 nucleotides align to TRBD1. CDR3 length: 16 residues. V trimming: 2 bases; J trimming: 4 bases; junction bases outside the gene matches: 7. The germline gives CDR1 MNHEY, CDR2 SVGAGI. The CDR3 bases are TGTGCCAGCAGTTACGGTACGGGACAGGGGGATTACGAGCAGTACTTC. As protein: CASSYGTGQGDYEQYF.